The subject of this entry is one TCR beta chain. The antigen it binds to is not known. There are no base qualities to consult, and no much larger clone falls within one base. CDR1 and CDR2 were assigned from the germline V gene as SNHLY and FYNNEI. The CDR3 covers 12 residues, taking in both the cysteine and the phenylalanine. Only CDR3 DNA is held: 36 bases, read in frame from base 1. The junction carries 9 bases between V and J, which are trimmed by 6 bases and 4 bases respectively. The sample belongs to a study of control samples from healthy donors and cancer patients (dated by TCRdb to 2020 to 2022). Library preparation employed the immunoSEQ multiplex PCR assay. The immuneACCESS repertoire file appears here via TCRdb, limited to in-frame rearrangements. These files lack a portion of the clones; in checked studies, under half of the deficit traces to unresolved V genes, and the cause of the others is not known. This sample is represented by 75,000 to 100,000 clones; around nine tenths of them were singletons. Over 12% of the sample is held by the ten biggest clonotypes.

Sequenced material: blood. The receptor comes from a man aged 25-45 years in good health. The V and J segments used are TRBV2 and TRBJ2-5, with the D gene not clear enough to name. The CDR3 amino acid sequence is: CASSLVRETQYF. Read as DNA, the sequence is TGTGCCAGCAGCCTAGTGAGAGAGACCCAGTACTTC.